The clone carrying this TCR beta chain was detected only once. Germline lookup yields CDR1 MDHEN and CDR2 SYDVKM. CDR3 length: 13 residues. The ends were cut back, 6 bases at V and 6 bases at J, with 12 bases in the middle. The table came from immunoSEQ multiplex PCR; TCRdb's copy has only in-frame clones and leaves some out. The sample includes a few hundred thousand clones, around 89% of them seen just once. This sample is part of a study of cytomegalovirus exposure and HLA in healthy donors. This TCR was sampled from a woman younger than 30 in good health and CMV-seronegative. The rearrangement uses TRBV28 and TRBJ1-5; D gene unclear. Material: PBMCs. CDR3 in DNA: TGTGCCAGCAGCCTCGCGGGTGGTCAGCCCCAGCATTTT. Translation: CASSLAGGQPQHF.